The 14 T cell receptor beta chains in this list originate from one sample, sequenced in a study of T-cell memory formation after mild COVID-19. TCRdb analysed the 5' RACE reads with MiXCR anew, one entry per CDR3 protein. The top ten clones hold 13% to 15% of a sample with around 27,000 distinct CDR3 sequences, approximately 7.4% of them seen once. The sample taken for sequencing was PBMCs or a T cell subset sorted from them (not recorded which). These receptors were taken from an adult woman who had mild COVID-19 (a few samples of this study predate the infection). Cell type and time point are not known.

Ten or more counts support this clonotype. This sequence joins TRBV18 and TRBJ2-3, with D perhaps assigned TRBD1 or TRBD2 (5 bases each). The CDR3 loop spans 14 amino acids. V was trimmed by 3 bases and J by 0 bases, leaving 7 bases between them. Germline-derived CDR1 and CDR2 are KGHSH and LQKENI. This CDR3 reads CASSPWGSTDTQYF. The CDR3 DNA sequence: TGTGCCAGCTCACCTTGGGGGAGCACAGATACGCAGTATTTT.

This clonotype was picked up many times. The chain combines TRBV20-1 with TRBJ2-1; possibly TRBD2 for D (7 bases). CDR1 and CDR2 (germline): DFQATT, SNEGSKA (reference sequence). This CDR3 has 14 residues. Trimming removed 3 bases from V and 10 bases from J, with 19 bases in between. CDR3 protein: CSASGGPVWEEQFF. The CDR3 DNA sequence: TGCAGTGCTAGCGGGGGGCCGGTTTGGGAGGAGCAGTTCTTC.

This clonotype was counted many times. J is TRBJ2-3 and V is TRBV7-2; a possible D gene is TRBD2 (6 bases). Germline loops: CDR1 SGHTA, CDR2 FQGNSA. The V and J ends lost 0 bases and 8 bases respectively, with 12 bases between them. The CDR3 runs to 14 residues. The CDR3 spells CASSLARAGGTQYF. As DNA, the CDR3 is TGTGCCAGCAGCTTAGCAAGGGCCGGGGGTACGCAGTATTTT.

The sample holds a few counts of this clonotype. The rearrangement uses TRBV30 and TRBJ1-2; D remains unclear. Germline values: CDR1 GTSNPN, CDR2 SVGIG (reference sequence). This CDR3 spans 12 amino acids. The V gene lost 0 bases and the J gene lost 8 bases, with 10 bases spanning the gap. The CDR3: CAWSVSLWGYTF. Written as DNA, the CDR3 is TGTGCCTGGAGTGTCTCCCTTTGGGGCTACACCTTC.

As for this clonotype: A much larger clone lies one base from this, so it may be a read error. The V call is TRBV18, the J call TRBJ2-7; no definite D call. Trimming stripped 2 bases from V and 4 bases from J, with 15 bases between. The CDR3 runs 15 residues. Germline CDR1 KGHSH, CDR2 LQKENI. The DNA of the CDR3 is TGTGCCAGCTCACCAGGGTGGGCGCGGATTTACGAGCAGTACTTC. Encoded protein: CASSPGWARIYEQYF.

This clonotype was seen at least ten times. This chain links TRBV10-3 with TRBJ2-3; D remains ambiguous. Germline assignment: CDR1 ENHRY and CDR2 SYGVKD. Between the trimmed V and J ends, which lost 10 bases and 2 bases, there was a span of 10 bases. The CDR3 sequence is 12 residues long. CDR3 sequence (DNA): TGTGCCACTTCTTTTCCCACAGATACGCAGTATTTT. Its protein is CATSFPTDTQYF.

This clonotype occurred a few times. The chain combines TRBV20-1 with TRBJ2-3, with D perhaps matching TRBD2 (6 bases). The V gene's germline CDR1 is DFQATT and CDR2 SNEGSKA (reference sequence). The CDR3 loop spans 12 amino acids. The CDR3 nucleotides are TGCGGCGGCGGGGAGAGCACAGATACGCAGTATTTT. This translates into CGGGESTDTQYF.

This clonotype was observed many times. The chain has TRBV7-8 and TRBJ2-7; 9 bases fit TRBD2. The CDR3 has 17 residues. The J segment lost 2 bases and the V segment lost 4 bases, leaving 12 bases of the junction unmatched. Germline V gives CDR1 SGHVS, CDR2 FQNEAQ. The CDR3: CASSSTAGTSRPYEQYF. In DNA, the CDR3 is TGTGCCAGCAGCTCGACCGCCGGGACTAGCAGACCCTACGAGCAGTACTTC.

The sample holds many counts of this clonotype. The rearrangement uses TRBV19 and TRBJ2-3; perhaps TRBD1 as D (6 bases). This CDR3 comprises 15 residues. The V end lost 6 bases, the J end lost 2 bases, and 15 bases lay between the germline ends. CDR1 and CDR2 from the germline V gene are LNHDA and SQIVND (reference sequence). In nucleotides, the CDR3 is TGTGCCAGTAGGCGGACAGCCGCATCCACAGATACGCAGTATTTT. This encodes CASRRTAASTDTQYF.

The chain couples TRBV4-2 to TRBJ2-2; 7 nucleotides line up with TRBD2. The germline CDR1 and CDR2 sequences are LGHNA and YNFKEQ. This CDR3 spans 17 amino acids. With 4 bases clipped from V and 0 bases from J, the junction kept 8 bases outside the gene matches. The CDR3: CASSLTLSGSNTGELFF. Written as DNA, the CDR3 is TGTGCCAGCAGCCTTACTCTTAGCGGGTCGAACACCGGGGAGCTGTTTTTT.

This clonotype has at least ten counts. This rearrangement joins TRBV12-3 or TRBV12-4 to TRBJ1-2; D unclear. The CDR3 runs 14 residues. Deletions cut 7 bases from V and 3 bases from J, with 15 bases between. As DNA, the CDR3 is TGTGCCAGCACCCAGCCCGGAAGTTACTATGGCTACACCTTC. Translating gives CASTQPGSYYGYTF.

This clonotype showed up many times. The rearrangement links TRBV5-1 to TRBJ1-2, with TRBD1 matching over 7 bases. Looked up from germline, CDR1 is SGHRS and CDR2 is YFSETQ. V dropped 1 base and J dropped 1; count of bases not matched to a gene: 7. The CDR3 spans 16 residues. The CDR3 DNA is TGCGCCAGCAGCTTGCAGGGGGGTATTAATAACTATGGCTACACCTTC. Translation: CASSLQGGINNYGYTF.

The sample holds many counts of this clonotype. This chain links TRBV11-2 with TRBJ1-2; 8 positions match TRBD1. Trimming at V came to 1 base and at J to 3 bases, leaving 13 bases not matched to a gene. The germline V gene has CDR1 SGHAT and CDR2 FQNNGV. This CDR3 is built from 18 residues. The CDR3 reads CASSLAYQGARGDYGYTF. CDR3 in DNA: TGTGCCAGCAGCTTAGCCTACCAGGGGGCGCGAGGAGACTATGGCTACACCTTC.

There are many counts of this clonotype. The V and J genes are TRBV6-6 and TRBJ2-1, with D unresolved. CDR3 length equals 10 residues. Trimming pared 2 bases from V and 7 bases from J, leaving 0 bases between. In germline, CDR1 is MNHNY, CDR2 SVGAGI (reference sequence). CDR3 coding DNA: TGTGCCAGCAGTTACAATGAGCAGTTCTTC. Translated: CASSYNEQFF.